These T cell receptor beta chains were read from a single sample in a study of T-cell reconstitution after alpha-beta-depleted transplantation in children. TCRdb redid the calling of the PCR reads with MiXCR, one entry per CDR3 protein. The sample lists a few hundred thousand distinct CDR3 sequences; roughly 18% were seen once. This specimen consisted of PBMCs from the stem cell graft donor, obtained from the stem cell graft. All receptors come from a human donor who donated a stem cell graft to a child with acute lymphoblastic leukemia. CDR3s leave out the opening cysteine and the closing phenylalanine or tryptophan.

>TRBJ2-7|TRBV12-3/TRBV12-4
ASSETSPYYEQY
>TRBJ2-3|TRBV29-1
SVESGRARVDTQY
>TRBJ2-4|TRBV20-1
SALSGTKNIQY
>TRBJ2-3|TRBV6-5
ASSTWDGLSTDTQY
>TRBJ2-7|TRBV15
ATSGGTGPGKDEQY
>TRBJ1-2|TRBV11-1
ASSLISSDSPPNYGYT
>TRBJ1-1|TRBV20-1
SAHRGQGIEAF
>TRBJ2-3|TRBV25-1
ASRGAEGRVTDTQY
>TRBJ1-1|TRBV12-3/TRBV12-4
ASSRYGAENTEAF
>TRBJ2-5|TRBV5-1
ASSSQAGDGETQY
>TRBJ2-2|TRBV4-1
ASSPLEQTYTGELF
>TRBJ2-3|TRBV3-1
ASSQPRDGPTDTQY
>TRBJ1-4|TRBV7-8
ATSPVQGGGEGEKLF
>TRBJ1-2|TRBV20-1
SARDRPRNSYGYT
>TRBJ2-3|TRBV7-3
ASSLGVQDTQY
>TRBJ2-7|TRBV14
ASSQYQGPSYEQY
>TRBJ1-1|TRBV5-1
ASSLDGVANTEAF
>TRBJ1-1|TRBV12-3/TRBV12-4
ACEGENTEAF
>TRBJ2-2|TRBV14
ASSLIPTGELF
>TRBJ1-1|TRBV18
ASSPRLQGNTEAF
>TRBJ1-5|TRBV19
ASSISHSYSNQPQH
>TRBJ2-3|TRBV5-5
ASSEMTDTQY
>TRBJ2-7|TRBV10-3
AISEGKAVHEQY
>TRBJ2-5|TRBV20-1
SASGHRERTQY
>TRBJ2-7|TRBV20-1
SARILAGPSYEQY
>TRBJ1-4|TRBV15
ATSRDLRGKEEKLF
>TRBJ1-5|TRBV13
ASSLNSGAQPQH
>TRBJ2-1|TRBV27
ASGLWNEQF
>TRBJ2-1|TRBV12-3/TRBV12-4
ASSLSGQGSEQF
>TRBJ1-1|TRBV7-9
ASSEIGTGVNTEAF
>TRBJ1-1|TRBV7-9
ASSSGQEGIYAEAF
>TRBJ2-7|TRBV5-1
ASSSGTLGHEQY
>TRBJ2-3|TRBV5-6
ASSPFEYYRTDTQY
>TRBJ1-1|TRBV5-1
ASSLGAGVNTEAF
>TRBJ2-2|TRBV7-3
ASSLRIVAGGLPNTGELF
>TRBJ2-5|TRBV6-2/TRBV6-3
ASSSPPGRETQY
>TRBJ2-1|TRBV5-1
ASDERLAGGPNEQF
>TRBJ2-5|TRBV5-8
ASSLGVGSQGQETQY
>TRBJ2-5|TRBV5-6
ASSGSEVETQY
>TRBJ2-5|TRBV10-2
ASTVGSGRGGETQY
>TRBJ2-4|TRBV18
ASSPDWGSGVKNIQY
>TRBJ2-2|TRBV7-3
ASSVPGLTENTGELF
>TRBJ1-4|TRBV7-9
ASSPGRGVVEEKLF
>TRBJ1-4|TRBV27
ASRGAYGEKLF
>TRBJ2-3|TRBV5-1
ASSLLAAGGGTDTQY
>TRBJ1-1|TRBV18
ASSPRAPQGNTEAF
>TRBJ2-1|TRBV5-5
ASSSLGGAGNEQF
>TRBJ2-3|TRBV25-1
ASSEPLDRRDTQY
>TRBJ2-7|TRBV18
ASSPVSSDGPYEQY
>TRBJ2-7|TRBV6-6
ASKGSSYEQY
>TRBJ2-7|TRBV19
ASSLPGQGLYEQY
>TRBJ1-6|TRBV7-3
ASSLTFGNSPLH
>TRBJ1-2|TRBV5-1
ASSPPGGGSGYT
>TRBJ1-2|TRBV27
ASSLLTGGGGYT
>TRBJ2-2|TRBV7-3
ASSLNGPLLF